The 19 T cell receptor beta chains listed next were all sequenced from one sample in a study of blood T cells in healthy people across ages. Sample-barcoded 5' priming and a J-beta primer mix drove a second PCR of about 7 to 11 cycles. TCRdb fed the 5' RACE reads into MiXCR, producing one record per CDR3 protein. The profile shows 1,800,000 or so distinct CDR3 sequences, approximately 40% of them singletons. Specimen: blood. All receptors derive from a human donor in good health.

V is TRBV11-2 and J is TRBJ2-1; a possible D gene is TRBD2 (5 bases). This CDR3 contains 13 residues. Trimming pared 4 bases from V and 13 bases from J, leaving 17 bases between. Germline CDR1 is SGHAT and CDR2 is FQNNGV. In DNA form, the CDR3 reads TGTGCCAGCAGCTCCACTAGTCAAGAGACCCAGTTCTTC. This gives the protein CASSSTSQETQFF.

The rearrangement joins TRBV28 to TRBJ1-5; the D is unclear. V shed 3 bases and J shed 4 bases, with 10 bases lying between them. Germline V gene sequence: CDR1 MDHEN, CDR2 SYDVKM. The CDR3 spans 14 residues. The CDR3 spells CASSLAQTNQPQHF. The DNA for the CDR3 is TGTGCCAGCAGTTTGGCGCAGACTAATCAGCCCCAGCATTTT.

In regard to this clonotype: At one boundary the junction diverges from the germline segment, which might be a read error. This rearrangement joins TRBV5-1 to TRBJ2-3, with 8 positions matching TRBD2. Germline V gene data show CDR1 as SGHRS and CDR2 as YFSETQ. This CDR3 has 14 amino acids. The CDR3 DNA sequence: TGCGTCAGCAGCACTAGCGGTAGCACAGATACGCAGTATTTT. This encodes CVSSTSGSTDTQYF.

CDR3 sequence (DNA): TGTGCCAGCAGCCAAAGACGTGGACAGGGAACCTATAACTATGGCTACACCTTC. Translation: CASSQRRGQGTYNYGYTF. This chain connects TRBV27 to TRBJ1-2; 8 bases fit TRBD1. Looked up from germline, CDR1 is MNHEY and CDR2 is SMNVEV (reference sequence). This CDR3 has 18 amino acids. The V and J ends lost 6 bases and 1 base, in that order; junction bases with no gene match: 16.

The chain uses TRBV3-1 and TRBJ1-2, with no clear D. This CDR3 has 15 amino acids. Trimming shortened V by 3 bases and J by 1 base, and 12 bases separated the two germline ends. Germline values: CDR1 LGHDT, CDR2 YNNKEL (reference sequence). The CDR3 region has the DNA TGTGCCAGCAGCCACGAACCCCGATATAACTATGGCTACACCTTC. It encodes CASSHEPRYNYGYTF.

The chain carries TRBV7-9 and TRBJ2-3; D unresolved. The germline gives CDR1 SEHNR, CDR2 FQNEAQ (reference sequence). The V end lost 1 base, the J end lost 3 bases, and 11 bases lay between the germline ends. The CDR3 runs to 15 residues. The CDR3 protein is CASSLVGIGTDTQYF. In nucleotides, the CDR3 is TGTGCCAGCAGCTTAGTAGGGATTGGAACAGATACGCAGTATTTT.

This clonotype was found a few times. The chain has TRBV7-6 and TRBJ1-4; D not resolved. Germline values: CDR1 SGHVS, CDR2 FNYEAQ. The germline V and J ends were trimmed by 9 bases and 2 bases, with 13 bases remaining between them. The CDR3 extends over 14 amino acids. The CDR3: CASSGESTNEKLFF. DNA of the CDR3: TGTGCCAGTTCCGGGGAGTCGACTAATGAAAAACTGTTTTTT.

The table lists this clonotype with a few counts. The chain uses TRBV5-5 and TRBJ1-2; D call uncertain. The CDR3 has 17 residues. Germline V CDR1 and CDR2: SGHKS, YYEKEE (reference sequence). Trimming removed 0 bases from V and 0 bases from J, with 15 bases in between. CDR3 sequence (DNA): TGTGCCAGCAGCTTGGCTCCGCAGACGGGAGCTAACTATGGCTACACCTTC. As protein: CASSLAPQTGANYGYTF.

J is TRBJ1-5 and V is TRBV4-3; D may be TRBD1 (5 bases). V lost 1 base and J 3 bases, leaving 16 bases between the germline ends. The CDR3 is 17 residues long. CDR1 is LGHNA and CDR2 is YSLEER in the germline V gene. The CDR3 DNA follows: TGCGCCAGCAGCCAAGTGGTCGGGGCAGAGGACAATCAGCCCCAGCATTTT. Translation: CASSQVVGAEDNQPQHF.

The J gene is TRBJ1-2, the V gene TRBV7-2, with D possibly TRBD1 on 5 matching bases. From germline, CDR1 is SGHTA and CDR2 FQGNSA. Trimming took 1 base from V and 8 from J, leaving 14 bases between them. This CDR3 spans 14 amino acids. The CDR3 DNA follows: TGTGCCAGCAGCTTAGGTCAGGGTCTAGGCGGCTACACCTTC. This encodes CASSLGQGLGGYTF.

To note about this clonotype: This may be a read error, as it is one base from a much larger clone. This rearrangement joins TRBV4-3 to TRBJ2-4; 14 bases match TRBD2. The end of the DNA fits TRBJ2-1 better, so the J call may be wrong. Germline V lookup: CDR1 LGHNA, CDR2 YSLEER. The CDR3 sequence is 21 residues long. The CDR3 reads CASSQDLTGLAGDRAKNIQFF. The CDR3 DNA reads TGCGCCAGCAGCCAAGATCTCACGGGACTAGCGGGAGATAGAGCCAAAAACATTCAGTTCTTC.

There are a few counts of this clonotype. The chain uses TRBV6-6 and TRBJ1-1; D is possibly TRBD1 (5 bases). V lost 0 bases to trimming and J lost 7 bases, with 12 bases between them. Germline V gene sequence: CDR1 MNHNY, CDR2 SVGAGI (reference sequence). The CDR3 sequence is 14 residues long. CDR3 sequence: CASSYSTGRGEAFF. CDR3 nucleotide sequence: TGTGCCAGCAGTTACTCGACGGGGCGGGGTGAAGCTTTCTTT.

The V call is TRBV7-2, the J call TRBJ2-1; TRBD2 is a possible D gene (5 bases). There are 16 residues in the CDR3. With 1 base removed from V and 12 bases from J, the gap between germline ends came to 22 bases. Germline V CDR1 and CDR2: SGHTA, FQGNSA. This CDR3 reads CASSLGRELSAHSQFF. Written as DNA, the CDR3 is TGTGCCAGCAGCTTAGGCCGGGAACTAAGCGCTCATTCGCAGTTCTTC.

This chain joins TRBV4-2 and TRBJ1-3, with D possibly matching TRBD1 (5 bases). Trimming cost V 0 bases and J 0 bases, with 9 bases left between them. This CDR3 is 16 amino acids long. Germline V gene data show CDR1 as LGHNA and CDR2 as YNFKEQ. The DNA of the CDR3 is TGTGCCAGCAGCCAAGATGGTGGGGGCTCTGGAAACACCATATATTTT. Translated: CASSQDGGGSGNTIYF.

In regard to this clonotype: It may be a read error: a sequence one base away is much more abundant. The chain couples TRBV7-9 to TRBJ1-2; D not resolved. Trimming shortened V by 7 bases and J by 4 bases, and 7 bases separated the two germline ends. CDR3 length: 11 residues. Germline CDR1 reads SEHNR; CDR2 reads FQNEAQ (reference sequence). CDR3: CASTSVYGYTF. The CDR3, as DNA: TGTGCCAGCACTTCTGTCTATGGCTACACCTTC.

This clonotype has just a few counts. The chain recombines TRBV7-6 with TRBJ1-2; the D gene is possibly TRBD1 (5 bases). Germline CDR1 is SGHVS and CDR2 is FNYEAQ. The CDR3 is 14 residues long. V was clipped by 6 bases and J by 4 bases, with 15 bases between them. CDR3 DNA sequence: TGTGCCAGCAGGCCCGACAGTTCTGGCTATGGCTACACCTTC. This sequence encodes CASRPDSSGYGYTF.

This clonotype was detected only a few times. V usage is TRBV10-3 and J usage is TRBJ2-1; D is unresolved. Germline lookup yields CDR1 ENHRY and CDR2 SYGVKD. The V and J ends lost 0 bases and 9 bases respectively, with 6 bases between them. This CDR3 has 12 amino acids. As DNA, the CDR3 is TGTGCCATCAGTGAGTCGGTGGGTGAGCAGTTCTTC. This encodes CAISESVGEQFF.

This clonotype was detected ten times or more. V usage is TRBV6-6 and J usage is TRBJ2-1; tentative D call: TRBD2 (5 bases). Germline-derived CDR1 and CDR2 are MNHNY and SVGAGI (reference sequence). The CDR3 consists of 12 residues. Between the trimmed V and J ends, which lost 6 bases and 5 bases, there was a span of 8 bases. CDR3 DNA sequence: TGTGCCAGCAGGGTGAGGGACAATGAGCAGTTCTTC. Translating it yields CASRVRDNEQFF.

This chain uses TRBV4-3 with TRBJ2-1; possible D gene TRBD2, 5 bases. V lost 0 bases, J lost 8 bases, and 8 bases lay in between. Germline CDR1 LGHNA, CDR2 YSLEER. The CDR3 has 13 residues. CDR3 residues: CASSQDSGDEQFF. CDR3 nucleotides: TGCGCCAGCAGCCAAGACAGCGGCGATGAGCAGTTCTTC.